This passage covers 14 T cell receptor beta chains from one sample sequenced in a study of CXCR3-negative and CXCR3-positive naive CD8 T cells. Study findings and constraints: CXCR3-positive naive cells carried more hydrophobic TRB CDR3s than CXCR3-negative ones.

All TRB cDNA libraries came from 5' RACE performed with UMI labels. Reanalyzing the 5' RACE reads, TCRdb keeps one entry per CDR3 protein, without DNA. This sample contains nearly 90,000 distinct CDR3 sequences. What these receptors recognize is not known. The source material was naive CXCR3+ CD8+ T cells from blood. This sample's subset: CD45RO-CCR7+CD27+CD95- naive CD8+ T cells expressing CXCR3 (TNR3+). Source of these receptors: a human donor in good health. Some clones in this sample may be carry-over from other donors' samples.

The rearrangement links TRBV6-5 to TRBJ2-7. The CDR3 consists of 14 residues. Germline-derived CDR1 and CDR2 are MNHEY and SVGAGI. This chain's CDR3 is CASSYSGGPYEQYF.

The chain combines TRBV5-1 with TRBJ2-6; without DNA, the TCRdb call of TRBD1 cannot be checked. CDR1 and CDR2 from the germline V gene are SGHRS and YFSETQ. The CDR3 has 15 residues. The CDR3 spells CASSLTGSGANVLTF.

The chain has TRBV29-1 and TRBJ2-3; TCRdb selects TRBD1, and the lack of DNA leaves this call unchecked. CDR3 size: 14 residues. CDR1 is SQVTM and CDR2 is ANQGSEA in the germline V gene. The CDR3 region is CSVPWDTSTDTQYF.

J is TRBJ2-7 and V is TRBV7-8; the D call from TCRdb, TRBD2, cannot be confirmed without DNA. The CDR3 spans 14 residues. Germline V CDR1 and CDR2: SGHVS, FQNEAQ. The CDR3 region is CASSLLLVNTEQYF.

V gene TRBV28 combines with J gene TRBJ2-7; the TCRdb D gene call, TRBD2, has no DNA to confirm it. The CDR3 spans 15 residues. Germline loops: CDR1 MDHEN, CDR2 SYDVKM. CDR3 sequence: CASTSGTSLNYEQYF.

V and J are TRBV15 and TRBJ1-2; TCRdb's D call of TRBD1 is untestable without DNA. The CDR3 length is 12 residues. Germline-derived CDR1 and CDR2 are LNHNV and YYDKDF (reference sequence). The CDR3: CATSSPGEGYTF.

The chain has TRBV28 and TRBJ1-6; the TRBD1 assignment by TCRdb is unverifiable without DNA. This CDR3 has 15 amino acids. Germline CDR1 is MDHEN and CDR2 is SYDVKM. This CDR3 is CASSFGGSGHSPLHF. Together with reference TRBV28 and TRBJ1-6, the CDR3 gives the full variable domain: DVKVTQSSRYLVKRTGEKVFLECVQDMDHENMFWYRQDPGLGLRLIYFSYDVKMKEKGDIPEGYSVSREKKERFSLILESASTNQTSMYLCASSFGGSGHSPLHFGNGTRLTVT.

The gene calls are TRBV28 and TRBJ2-7; TCRdb gives TRBD1 as the D gene, but with no DNA this cannot be confirmed. Germline CDR1 is MDHEN and CDR2 is SYDVKM. The CDR3 loop spans 13 amino acids. CDR3 sequence: CASSLDSSSEQYF.

The chain uses TRBV6-1 and TRBJ2-2. The CDR3 spans 17 residues. Per germline, CDR1 MNHNS and CDR2 SASEGT. CDR3 loop: CATKTLNVGRNTGELFF.

The genes are TRBV28 and TRBJ2-1. Germline CDR1 and CDR2: MDHEN and SYDVKM. The CDR3 has 15 residues. CDR3 sequence reads: CASSSLGRTYNEQFF.

V is TRBV6-5 and J is TRBJ1-1. The CDR3 spans 15 residues. CDR1 is MNHEY and CDR2 is SVGAGI in the germline V gene. CDR3: CASSYSREGGTEAFF.

The J gene is TRBJ2-7, the V gene TRBV14; TCRdb selects TRBD2, and the lack of DNA leaves this call unchecked. The CDR3 is made up of 16 amino acids. CDR1 and CDR2 from the germline V gene are SGHDN and FVKESK. The CDR3 protein is CASSQAGLAENYEQYF.

This rearrangement joins TRBV19 to TRBJ2-1; TCRdb's assignment of TRBD2 cannot be checked, as there is no DNA. The CDR3 is 13 amino acids. Germline V CDR1 and CDR2: LNHDA, SQIVND (reference sequence). This CDR3 is CASGSGLINEQFF.

The chain joins TRBV11-3 to TRBJ2-1; TCRdb proposes TRBD2, but this gene call is untestable without DNA. Germline loops: CDR1 SGHNT, CDR2 YENEEA. The CDR3 runs 13 residues. The CDR3 spells CASSLRWEYEQFF.